This TCR beta chain derives from a study of blood T cell repertoires in COVID-19. Here immunoSEQ multiplex PCR was the method, and the copy in TCRdb shows in-frame clones only, minus some. The sample holds 200,000 to 250,000 clones, around nine tenths seen once. Contact with a PCR-confirmed or clinician-diagnosed COVID-19 case occurred within 2 weeks of entry. The sequencing input was PBMCs or T cells enriched from blood (not recorded which). The sequence was obtained from a woman aged 25 to 45 who had been exposed to COVID-19.

The CDR3 sequence is CASSKTDNYEQYF. CDR3 nucleotide sequence: TGTGCCAGCAGCAAGACAGATAACTACGAGCAGTACTTC. The chain couples TRBV11-2 to TRBJ2-7; D is perhaps TRBD1 (5 bases). Looked up from germline, CDR1 is SGHAT and CDR2 is FQNNGV. The CDR3 runs 13 residues. The ends were cut back, 5 bases at V and 3 bases at J, with 11 bases in the middle. Full variable domain (rest looked up from reference TRBV11-2 and TRBJ2-7): EAGVAQSPRYKIIEKRQSVAFWCNPISGHATLYWYQQILGQGPKLLIQFQNNGVVDDSQLPKDRFSAERLKGVDSTLKIQPAKLEDSAVYLCASSKTDNYEQYFGPGTRLTVT.